This TCR delta chain was found in a study of human gamma delta and Vdelta1 T cells (dated 2018 in TCRdb). About the full investigation: Delta One T cells, Vd1+ gamma-delta T cells, were investigated in the study as cytotoxic effectors against acute myeloid leukemia.

The library relied on PCR. The sequencer was an Illumina MiSeq. With CATT, TCRdb called clones again from the public reads; duplicate DNA rows were later joined. The sample table shows roughly 6,500 delta-chain clones, and over 8.5% are seen once. Over 12% of the sample comes from the top ten. V is trimmed back by 4 bases and J by 0 bases, and the junction contains 15 bases that no gene match accounts for. For CDR1 and CDR2, the germline V gene lists TSWWSYY and QGS. The CDR3 measures 19 amino acids from cysteine to phenylalanine. Only CDR3 DNA remains: 57 bases, in frame from the first base. A remark on this clone: Its antigen target is currently unknown. The protein given by TCRdb reflects a much larger clone and differs at residue 7 from this DNA's translation, likely from a read error; the protein shown is the DNA's translation.

Sequencing used naive CD27+ Vdelta1 gamma-delta T cells from blood. The clonotype was recovered from a human donor in good health. The chain is encoded by TRDV1 joined to TRDJ1; TRDD3 aligns with 9 central bases. In nucleotide form, the sequence is TGTGCTCTTGGGGCCCTTTCTCGTACTGGGGGAGTATACACCGATAAACTCATCTTT. It specifies CALGALSRTGGVYTDKLIF.